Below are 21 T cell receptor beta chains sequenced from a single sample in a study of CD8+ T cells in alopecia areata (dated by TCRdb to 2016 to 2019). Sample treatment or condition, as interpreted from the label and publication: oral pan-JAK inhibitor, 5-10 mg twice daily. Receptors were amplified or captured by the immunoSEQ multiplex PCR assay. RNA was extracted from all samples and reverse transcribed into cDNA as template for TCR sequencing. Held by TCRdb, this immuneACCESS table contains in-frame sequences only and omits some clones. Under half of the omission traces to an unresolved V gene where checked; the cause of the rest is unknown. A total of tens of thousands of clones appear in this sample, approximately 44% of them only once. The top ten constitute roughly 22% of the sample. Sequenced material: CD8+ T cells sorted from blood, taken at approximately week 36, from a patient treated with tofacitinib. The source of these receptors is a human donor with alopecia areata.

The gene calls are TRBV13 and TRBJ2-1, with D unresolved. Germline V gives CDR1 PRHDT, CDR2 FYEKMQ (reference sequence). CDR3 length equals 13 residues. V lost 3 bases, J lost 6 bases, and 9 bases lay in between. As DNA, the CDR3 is TGTGCCAGCAGCTTCCTCACCCGCAATGAGCAGTTCTTC. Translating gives CASSFLTRNEQFF.

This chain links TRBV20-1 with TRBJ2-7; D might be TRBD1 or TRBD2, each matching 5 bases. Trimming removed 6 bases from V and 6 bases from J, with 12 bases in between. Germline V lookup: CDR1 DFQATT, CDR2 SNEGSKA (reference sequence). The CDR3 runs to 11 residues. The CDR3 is CSASGRIEQYF. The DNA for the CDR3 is TGCAGTGCATCGGGACGGATCGAGCAGTACTTC.

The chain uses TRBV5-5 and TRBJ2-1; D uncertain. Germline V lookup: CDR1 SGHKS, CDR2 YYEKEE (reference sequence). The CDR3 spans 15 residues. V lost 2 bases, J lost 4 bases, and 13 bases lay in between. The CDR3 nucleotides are TGTGCCAGCAGCTTTACGTCGGTTGGGTACAATGAGCAGTTCTTC. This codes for CASSFTSVGYNEQFF.

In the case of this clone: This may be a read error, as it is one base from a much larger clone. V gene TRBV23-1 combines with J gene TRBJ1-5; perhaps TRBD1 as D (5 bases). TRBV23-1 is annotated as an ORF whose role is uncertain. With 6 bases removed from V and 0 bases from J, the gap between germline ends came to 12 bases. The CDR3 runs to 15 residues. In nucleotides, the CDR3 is TGCGCCAGCAGCCAAGAGGGGAATAGCAATCAGCCCCAGCATTTT. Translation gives CASSQEGNSNQPQHF.

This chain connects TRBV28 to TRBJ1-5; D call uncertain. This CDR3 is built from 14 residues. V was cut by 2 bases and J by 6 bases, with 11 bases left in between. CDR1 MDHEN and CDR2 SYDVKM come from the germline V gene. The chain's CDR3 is CASSLIPSGQPQHF. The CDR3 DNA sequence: TGTGCCAGCAGTTTAATTCCCTCGGGTCAGCCCCAGCATTTT.

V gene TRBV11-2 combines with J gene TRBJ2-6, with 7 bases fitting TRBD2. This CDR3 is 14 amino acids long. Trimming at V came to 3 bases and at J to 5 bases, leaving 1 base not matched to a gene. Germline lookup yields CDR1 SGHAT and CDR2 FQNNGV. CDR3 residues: CASSLGGRANVLTF. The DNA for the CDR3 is TGTGCCAGCAGCTTGGGAGGGAGGGCCAACGTCCTGACTTTC.

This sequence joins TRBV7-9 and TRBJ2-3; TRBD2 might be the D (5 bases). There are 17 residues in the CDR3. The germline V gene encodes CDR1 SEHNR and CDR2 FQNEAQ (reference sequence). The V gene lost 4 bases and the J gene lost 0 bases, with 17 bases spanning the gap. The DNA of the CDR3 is TGTGCCAGCAGCTCGAGGACTCCCACTGGGAGCACAGATACGCAGTATTTT. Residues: CASSSRTPTGSTDTQYF.

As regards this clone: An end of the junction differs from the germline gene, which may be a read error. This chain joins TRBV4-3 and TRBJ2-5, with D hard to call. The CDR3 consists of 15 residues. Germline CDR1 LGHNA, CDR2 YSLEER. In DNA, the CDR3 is TGCGCCAGCAACCAAGATTCCGGGTTTCAAGAGACCCAGTACTTC. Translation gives CASNQDSGFQETQYF.

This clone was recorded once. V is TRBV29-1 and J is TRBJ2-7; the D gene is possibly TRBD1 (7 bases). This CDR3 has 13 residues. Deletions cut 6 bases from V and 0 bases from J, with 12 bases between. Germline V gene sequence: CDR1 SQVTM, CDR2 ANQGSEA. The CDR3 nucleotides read TGCAGCGTCCAGGGGGGCAGCTCCTACGAGCAGTACTTC. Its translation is CSVQGGSSYEQYF.

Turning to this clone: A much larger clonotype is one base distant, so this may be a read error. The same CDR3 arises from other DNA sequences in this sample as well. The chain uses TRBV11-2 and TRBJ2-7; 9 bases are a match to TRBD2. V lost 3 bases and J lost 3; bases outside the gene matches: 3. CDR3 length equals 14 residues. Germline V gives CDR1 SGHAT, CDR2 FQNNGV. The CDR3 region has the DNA TGTGCCAGCAGCTTGACTAGCGGTAACTACGAGCAGTACTTC. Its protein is CASSLTSGNYEQYF.

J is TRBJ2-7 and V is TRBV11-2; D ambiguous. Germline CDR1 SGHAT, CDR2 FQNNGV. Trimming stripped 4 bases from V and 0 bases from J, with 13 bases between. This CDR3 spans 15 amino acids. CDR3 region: CASSYEAQSSYEQYF. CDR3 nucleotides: TGTGCCAGCAGCTATGAGGCGCAGAGCTCCTACGAGCAGTACTTC.

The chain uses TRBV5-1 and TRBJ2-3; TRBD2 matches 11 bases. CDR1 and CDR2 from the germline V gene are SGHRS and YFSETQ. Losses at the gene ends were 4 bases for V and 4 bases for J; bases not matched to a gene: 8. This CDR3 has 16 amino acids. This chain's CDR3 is CASSGTTSGSSDTQYF. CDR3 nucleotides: TGCGCCAGCAGCGGAACTACTAGCGGGAGCTCAGATACGCAGTATTTT.

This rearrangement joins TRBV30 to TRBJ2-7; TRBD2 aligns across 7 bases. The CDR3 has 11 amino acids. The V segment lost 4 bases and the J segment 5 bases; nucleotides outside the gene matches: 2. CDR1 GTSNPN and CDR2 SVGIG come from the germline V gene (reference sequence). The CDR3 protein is CAWNREDEQYF. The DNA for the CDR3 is TGTGCCTGGAACCGGGAGGACGAGCAGTACTTC.

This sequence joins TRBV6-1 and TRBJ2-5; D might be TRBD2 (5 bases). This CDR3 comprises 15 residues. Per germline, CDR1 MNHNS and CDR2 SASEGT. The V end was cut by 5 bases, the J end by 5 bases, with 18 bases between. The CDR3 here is CASSFQAVRTETQYF. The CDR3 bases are TGTGCCAGCAGTTTCCAAGCGGTGAGGACGGAGACCCAGTACTTC.

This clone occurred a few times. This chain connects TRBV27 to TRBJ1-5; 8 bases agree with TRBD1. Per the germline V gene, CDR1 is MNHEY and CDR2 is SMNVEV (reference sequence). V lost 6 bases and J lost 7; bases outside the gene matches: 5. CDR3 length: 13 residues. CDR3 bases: TGTGCCAGCAGCCCATGGACAGGGCAGCCCCAGCATTTT. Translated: CASSPWTGQPQHF.

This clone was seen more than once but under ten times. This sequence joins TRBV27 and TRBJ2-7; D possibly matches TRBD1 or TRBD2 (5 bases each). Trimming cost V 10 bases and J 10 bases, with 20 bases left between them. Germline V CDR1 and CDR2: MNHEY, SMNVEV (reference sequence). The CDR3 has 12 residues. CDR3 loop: CATSTGAGGQYF. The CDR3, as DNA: TGTGCCACCTCTACCGGGGCCGGAGGACAGTACTTC.

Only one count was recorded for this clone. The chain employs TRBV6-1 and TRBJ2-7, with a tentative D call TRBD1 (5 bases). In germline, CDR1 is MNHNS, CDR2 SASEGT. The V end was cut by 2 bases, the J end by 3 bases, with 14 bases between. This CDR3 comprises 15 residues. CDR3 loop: CASSERGAFIYEQYF. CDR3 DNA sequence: TGTGCCAGCAGTGAACGTGGGGCCTTTATCTACGAGCAGTACTTC.

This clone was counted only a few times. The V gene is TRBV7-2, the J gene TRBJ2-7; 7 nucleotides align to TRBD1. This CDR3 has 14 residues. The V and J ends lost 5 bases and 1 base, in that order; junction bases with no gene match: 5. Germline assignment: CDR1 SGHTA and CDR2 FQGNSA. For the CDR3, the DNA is TGTGCCAGCAGCCGGGACAGTCTTTCCTACGAGCAGTACTTC. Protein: CASSRDSLSYEQYF.

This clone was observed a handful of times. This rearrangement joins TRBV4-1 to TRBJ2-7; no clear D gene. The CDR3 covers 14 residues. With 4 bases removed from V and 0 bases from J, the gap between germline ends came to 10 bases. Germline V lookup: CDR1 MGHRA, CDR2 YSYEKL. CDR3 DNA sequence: TGCGCCAGCAGCCCCCAAGCAGCCTCCTACGAGCAGTACTTC. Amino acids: CASSPQAASYEQYF.

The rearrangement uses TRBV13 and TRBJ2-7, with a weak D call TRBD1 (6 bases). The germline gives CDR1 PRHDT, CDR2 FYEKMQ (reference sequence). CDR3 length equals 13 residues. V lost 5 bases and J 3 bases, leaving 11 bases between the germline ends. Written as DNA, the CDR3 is TGTGCCAGCAGCGAAGGGACAAGCTACGAGCAGTACTTC. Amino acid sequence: CASSEGTSYEQYF.

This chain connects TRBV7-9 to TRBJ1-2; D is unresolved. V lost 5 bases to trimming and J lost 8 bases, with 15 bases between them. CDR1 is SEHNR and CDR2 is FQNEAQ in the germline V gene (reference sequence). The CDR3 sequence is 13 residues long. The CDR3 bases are TGTGCCAGCAGCCCCCGGGGAGGAGGAGGCTACACCTTC. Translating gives CASSPRGGGGYTF.